The 5 T cell receptor beta chains below were found in one sample sequenced in a study of CD8+CD57+ T cells in acquired aplastic anemia. CDR3 and TCR beta VDJ profiling relied on genomic DNA as the template. One entry per CDR3 protein, called by TCRdb with MiXCR from the reads. This sample carries around 170,000 distinct CDR3 sequences, about 64% of them seen once, and the ten largest clones take less than 55%. Specimen: sorted CD4+, CD8+, or CD8+CD57+ T cells (not recorded which) from PBMCs. Every receptor here comes from a human donor in good health.

J is TRBJ2-7 and V is TRBV6-1; 16 bases line up with TRBD2. This CDR3 has 21 residues. J was trimmed by 3 bases and V by 2 bases; bases with no gene match: 16. Germline V gene sequence: CDR1 MNHNS, CDR2 SASEGT. CDR3 protein: CASSEPPGLAGGSFKSYEQYF. The CDR3 DNA reads as TGTGCCAGCAGTGAACCCCCGGGACTAGCGGGAGGGAGTTTTAAGAGCTACGAGCAGTACTTC.

This clonotype was picked up a small number of times. This chain links TRBV10-3 with TRBJ1-2; D perhaps matches TRBD1 (5 bases). The CDR3 has 16 residues. CDR1 is ENHRY and CDR2 is SYGVKD in the germline V gene. V was pared by 0 bases and J by 0 bases, with 11 bases between. Here the CDR3 reads CAISESSGDANYGYTF. The CDR3 bases are TGTGCCATCAGTGAGTCTTCGGGGGATGCTAACTATGGCTACACCTTC.

This chain links TRBV7-8 with TRBJ1-3; possibly TRBD1 for D (6 bases). Trimming cost V 7 bases and J 7 bases, with 11 bases left between them. The CDR3 sequence is 12 residues long. Germline CDR1 reads SGHVS; CDR2 reads FQNEAQ. CDR3: CASTLRGNTIYF. The CDR3 DNA reads as TGTGCCAGCACGCTCAGGGGCAACACCATATATTTT.

The chain employs TRBV19 and TRBJ2-3; no clear D. The germline gives CDR1 LNHDA, CDR2 SQIVND (reference sequence). This CDR3 spans 12 amino acids. Trimming took off 3 bases at V and 4 bases at J, with 5 bases between the two ends. The CDR3 here is CASSIFPDTQYF. DNA of the CDR3: TGTGCCAGTAGTATTTTCCCAGATACGCAGTATTTT. The variable domain in full, completed from reference TRBV19 and TRBJ2-3, reads DGGITQSPKYLFRKEGQNVTLSCEQNLNHDAMYWYRQDPGQGLRLIYYSQIVNDFQKGDIAEGYSVSREKKESFPLTVTSAQKNPTAFYLCASSIFPDTQYFGPGTRLTVL.

The V call is TRBV7-2, the J call TRBJ2-7; tentatively, D is TRBD1 (6 bases). This CDR3 is built from 14 residues. Trimming took off 1 base at V and 2 bases at J, with 9 bases between the two ends. The germline CDR1 and CDR2 sequences are SGHTA and FQGNSA. CDR3 in DNA: TGTGCCAGCAGCTTAGTGACAGGACCCTACGAGCAGTACTTC. It translates to CASSLVTGPYEQYF.